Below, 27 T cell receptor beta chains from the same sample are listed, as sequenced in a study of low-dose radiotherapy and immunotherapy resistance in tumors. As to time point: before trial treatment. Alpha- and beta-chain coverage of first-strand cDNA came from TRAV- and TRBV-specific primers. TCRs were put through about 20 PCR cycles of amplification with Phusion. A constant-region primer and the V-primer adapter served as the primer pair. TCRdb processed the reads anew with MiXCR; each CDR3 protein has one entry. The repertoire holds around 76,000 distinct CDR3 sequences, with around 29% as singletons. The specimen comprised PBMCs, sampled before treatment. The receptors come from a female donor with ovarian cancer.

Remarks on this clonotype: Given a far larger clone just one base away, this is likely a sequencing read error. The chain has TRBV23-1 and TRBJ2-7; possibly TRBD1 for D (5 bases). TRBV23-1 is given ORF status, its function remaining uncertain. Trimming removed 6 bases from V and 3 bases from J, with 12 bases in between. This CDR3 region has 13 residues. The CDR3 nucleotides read TGCGCCAGCAGCCAGGGCCACTGCTACGAGCAGTACTTC. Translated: CASSQGHCYEQYF.

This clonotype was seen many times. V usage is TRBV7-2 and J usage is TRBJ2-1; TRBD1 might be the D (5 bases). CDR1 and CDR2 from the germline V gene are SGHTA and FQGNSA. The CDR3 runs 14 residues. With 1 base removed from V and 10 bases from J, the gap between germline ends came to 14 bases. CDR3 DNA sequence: TGTGCCAGCAGCTTAGAGCCAGGGATAAGGGAGCAGTTCTTC. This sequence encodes CASSLEPGIREQFF.

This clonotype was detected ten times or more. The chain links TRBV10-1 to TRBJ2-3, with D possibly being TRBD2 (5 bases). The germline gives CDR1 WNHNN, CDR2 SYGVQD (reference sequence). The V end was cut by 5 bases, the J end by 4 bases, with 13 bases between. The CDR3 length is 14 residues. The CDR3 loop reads CASSSGGSADTQYF. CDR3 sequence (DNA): TGCGCCAGCAGTTCAGGTGGGAGCGCAGATACGCAGTATTTT.

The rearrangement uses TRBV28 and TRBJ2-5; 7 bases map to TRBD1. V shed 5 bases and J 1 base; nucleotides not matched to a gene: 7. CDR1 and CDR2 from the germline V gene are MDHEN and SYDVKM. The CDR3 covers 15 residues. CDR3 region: CASSPTGASQETQYF. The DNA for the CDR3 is TGTGCCAGCAGTCCCACAGGGGCCTCCCAAGAGACCCAGTACTTC.

The DNA for the CDR3 is TGTGCCAGCAGTCCGTTACCGGGACAGGGGGAGGTTGGAAACACCATATATTTT. Its translation: CASSPLPGQGEVGNTIYF. This rearrangement joins TRBV28 to TRBJ1-3; TRBD1 matches 11 bases. The CDR3 has 18 residues. Germline V gives CDR1 MDHEN, CDR2 SYDVKM. Trimming at V came to 5 bases and at J to 3 bases, leaving 12 bases not matched to a gene.

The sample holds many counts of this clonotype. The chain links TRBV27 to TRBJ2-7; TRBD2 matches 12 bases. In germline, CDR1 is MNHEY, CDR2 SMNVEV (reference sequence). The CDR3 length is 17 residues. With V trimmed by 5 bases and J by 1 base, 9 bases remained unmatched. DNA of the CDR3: TGTGCCAGCAGTCGACGCGTCGGACTAGCGGGGTCCTACGAGCAGTACTTC. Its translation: CASSRRVGLAGSYEQYF.

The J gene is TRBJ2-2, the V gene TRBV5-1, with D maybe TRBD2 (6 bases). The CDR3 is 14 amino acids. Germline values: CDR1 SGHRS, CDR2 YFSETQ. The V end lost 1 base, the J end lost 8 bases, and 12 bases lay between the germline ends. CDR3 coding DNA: TGCGCCAGCAGCTTGACAGAGCTAGCGGGGGAGCTGTTTTTT. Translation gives CASSLTELAGELFF.

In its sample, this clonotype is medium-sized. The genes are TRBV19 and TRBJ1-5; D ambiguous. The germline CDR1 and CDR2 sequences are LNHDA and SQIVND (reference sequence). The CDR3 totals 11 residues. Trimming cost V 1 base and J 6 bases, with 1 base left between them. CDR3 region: CASSIGQPQHF. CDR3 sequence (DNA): TGTGCCAGTAGTATAGGTCAGCCCCAGCATTTT.

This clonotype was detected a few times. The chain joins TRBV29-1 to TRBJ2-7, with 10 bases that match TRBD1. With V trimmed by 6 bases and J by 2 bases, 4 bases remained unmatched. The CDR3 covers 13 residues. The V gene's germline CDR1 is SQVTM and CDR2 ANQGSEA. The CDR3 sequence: CSVRTGGTYEQYF. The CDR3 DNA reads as TGCAGCGTCCGGACAGGGGGTACCTACGAGCAGTACTTC.

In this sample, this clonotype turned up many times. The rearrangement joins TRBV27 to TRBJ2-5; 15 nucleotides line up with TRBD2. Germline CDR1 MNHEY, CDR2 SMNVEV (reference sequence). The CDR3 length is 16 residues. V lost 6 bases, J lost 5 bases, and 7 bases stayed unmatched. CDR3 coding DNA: TGTGCCAGCAGACGGACTAGCGGGGGGGCATGGGAGACCCAGTACTTC. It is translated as CASRRTSGGAWETQYF.

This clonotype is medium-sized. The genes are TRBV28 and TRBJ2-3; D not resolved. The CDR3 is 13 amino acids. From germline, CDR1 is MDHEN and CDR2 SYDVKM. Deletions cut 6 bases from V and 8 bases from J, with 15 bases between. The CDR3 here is CASSPFARPTQYF. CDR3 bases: TGTGCCAGCAGCCCCTTCGCCCGGCCTACGCAGTATTTT.

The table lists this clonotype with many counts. As DNA, the CDR3 is TGTGCCAGCAGCTTAGATGAGGGTCATTTCGATCAGCCCCAGCATTTT. Its protein is CASSLDEGHFDQPQHF. V gene TRBV7-9 combines with J gene TRBJ1-5, with D hard to call. Deletions cut 1 base from V and 5 bases from J, with 15 bases between. The CDR3 contains 16 residues. In germline, CDR1 is SEHNR, CDR2 FQNEAQ (reference sequence).

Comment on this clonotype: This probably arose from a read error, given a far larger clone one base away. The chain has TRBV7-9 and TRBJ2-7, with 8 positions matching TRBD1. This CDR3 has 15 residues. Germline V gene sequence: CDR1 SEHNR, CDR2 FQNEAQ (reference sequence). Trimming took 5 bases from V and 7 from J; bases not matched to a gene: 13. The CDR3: CASSGDRGRVDEQYF. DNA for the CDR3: TGTGCCAGCAGCGGCGACAGGGGAAGAGTAGATGAGCAGTACTTC.

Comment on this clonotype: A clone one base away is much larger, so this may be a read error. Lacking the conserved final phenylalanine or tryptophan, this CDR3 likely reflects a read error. In nucleotides, the CDR3 is TGTGCCAGCAGTTTTTCCTCTTGGCAGGGGGCCGGTACCGGGGAGCTGTTTTCT. This encodes CASSFSSWQGAGTGELFS. The rearrangement joins TRBV28 to TRBJ2-2, with 8 bases that match TRBD1. The CDR3 length is 18 residues. The germline CDR1 and CDR2 sequences are MDHEN and SYDVKM. V shed 3 bases and J 5 bases; nucleotides not matched to a gene: 14.

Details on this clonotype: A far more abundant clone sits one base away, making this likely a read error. The DNA for the CDR3 is TGCAGTGCTCCCCCTGTGGGCAATGAGCAGTACTTC. Encoded protein: CSAPPVGNEQYF. This chain uses TRBV20-1 with TRBJ2-5; D gene ambiguous. The germline gives CDR1 DFQATT, CDR2 SNEGSKA (reference sequence). CDR3 length: 12 residues. The germline V and J ends were trimmed by 5 bases and 11 bases, with 18 bases remaining between them.

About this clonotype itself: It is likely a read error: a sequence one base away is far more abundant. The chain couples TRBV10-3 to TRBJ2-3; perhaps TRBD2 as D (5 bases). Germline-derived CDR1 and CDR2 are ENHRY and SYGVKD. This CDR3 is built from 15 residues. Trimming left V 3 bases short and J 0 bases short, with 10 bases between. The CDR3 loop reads CAISEAPGSTDTQYF. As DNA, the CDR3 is TGTGCCATCAGTGAAGCCCCGGGGAGCACAGATACGCAGTATTTT.

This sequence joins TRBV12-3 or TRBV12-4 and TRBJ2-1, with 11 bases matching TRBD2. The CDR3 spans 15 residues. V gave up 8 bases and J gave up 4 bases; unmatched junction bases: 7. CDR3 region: CASFSSGGGYNEQFF. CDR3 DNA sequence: TGTGCCAGCTTTAGTAGCGGGGGGGGTTACAATGAGCAGTTCTTC.

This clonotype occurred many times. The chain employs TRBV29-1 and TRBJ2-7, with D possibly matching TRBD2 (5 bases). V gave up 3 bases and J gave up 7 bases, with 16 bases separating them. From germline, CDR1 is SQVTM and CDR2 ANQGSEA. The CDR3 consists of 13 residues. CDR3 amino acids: CSVDDGGRGEQYF. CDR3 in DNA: TGCAGCGTTGACGACGGAGGACGGGGAGAGCAGTACTTC.

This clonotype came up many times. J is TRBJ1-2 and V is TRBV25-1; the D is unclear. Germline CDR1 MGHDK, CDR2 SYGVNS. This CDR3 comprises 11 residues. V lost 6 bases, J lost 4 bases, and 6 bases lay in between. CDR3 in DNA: TGTGCCAGCAGGGCAGGCTATGGCTACACCTTC. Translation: CASRAGYGYTF.

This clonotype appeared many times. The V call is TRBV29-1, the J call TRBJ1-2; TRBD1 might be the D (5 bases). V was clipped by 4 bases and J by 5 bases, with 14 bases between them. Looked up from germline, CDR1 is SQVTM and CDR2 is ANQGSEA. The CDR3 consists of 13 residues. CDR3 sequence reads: CSVVGTISYGYTF. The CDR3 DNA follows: TGCAGCGTTGTAGGGACGATCAGTTATGGCTACACCTTC.

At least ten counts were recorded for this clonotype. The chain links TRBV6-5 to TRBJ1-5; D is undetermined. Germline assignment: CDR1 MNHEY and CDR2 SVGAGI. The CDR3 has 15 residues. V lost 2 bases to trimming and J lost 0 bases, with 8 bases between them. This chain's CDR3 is CASSYSRNSNQPQHF. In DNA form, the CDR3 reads TGTGCCAGCAGTTACAGCAGAAATAGCAATCAGCCCCAGCATTTT.

For the CDR3, the DNA is TGTGCCAGCAGGGAGGGGGCTGTGACTGAAGCTTTCTTT. Translating gives CASREGAVTEAFF. J is TRBJ1-1 and V is TRBV28; 7 bases match TRBD1. V trimming: 6 bases; J trimming: 5 bases; junction bases outside the gene matches: 6. The CDR3 has 13 amino acids. The germline CDR1 and CDR2 sequences are MDHEN and SYDVKM.

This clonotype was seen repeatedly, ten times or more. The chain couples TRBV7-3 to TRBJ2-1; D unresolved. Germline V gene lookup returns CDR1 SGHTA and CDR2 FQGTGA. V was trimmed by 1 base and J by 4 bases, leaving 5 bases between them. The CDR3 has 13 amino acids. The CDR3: CASSLNVYNEQFF. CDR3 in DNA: TGTGCCAGCAGCTTAAATGTTTACAATGAGCAGTTCTTC.

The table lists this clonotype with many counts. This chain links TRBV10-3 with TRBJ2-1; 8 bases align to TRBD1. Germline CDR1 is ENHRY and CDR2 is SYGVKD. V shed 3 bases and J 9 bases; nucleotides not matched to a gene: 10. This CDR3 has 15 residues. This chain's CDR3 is CAISDTGGPYGEQFF. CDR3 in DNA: TGTGCCATCAGTGACACAGGGGGACCCTACGGTGAGCAGTTCTTC.

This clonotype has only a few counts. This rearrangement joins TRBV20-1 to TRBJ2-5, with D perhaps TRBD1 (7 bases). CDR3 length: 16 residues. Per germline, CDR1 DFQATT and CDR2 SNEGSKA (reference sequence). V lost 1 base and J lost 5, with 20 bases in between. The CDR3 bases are TGCAGTGCTAGAGGGAGGGGGCCCCTCCCAGGGGAGACCCAGTACTTC. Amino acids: CSARGRGPLPGETQYF.

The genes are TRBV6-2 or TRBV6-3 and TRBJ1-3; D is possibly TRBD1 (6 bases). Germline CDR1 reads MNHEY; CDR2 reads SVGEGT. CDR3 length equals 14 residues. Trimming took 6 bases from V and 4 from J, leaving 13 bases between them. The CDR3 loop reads CASSKLQGGNTIYF. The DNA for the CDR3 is TGTGCCAGCAGCAAATTACAGGGAGGAAACACCATATATTTT.

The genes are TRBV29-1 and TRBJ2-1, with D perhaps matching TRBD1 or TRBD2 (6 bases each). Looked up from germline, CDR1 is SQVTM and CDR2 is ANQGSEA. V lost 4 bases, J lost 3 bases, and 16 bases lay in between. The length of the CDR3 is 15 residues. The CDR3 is CSVAGRTDYYNEQFF. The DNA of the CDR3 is TGCAGCGTTGCTGGGAGGACAGACTACTACAATGAGCAGTTCTTC.